This T cell receptor (beta chain) originates from a study of CD8 T cells in ankylosing spondylitis (dated by TCRdb to the late 2010s). With respect to the entire study: To find TCR variants linked to disease, the study profiled T cell receptor beta repertoires in ankylosing spondylitis patients and healthy donors. The full study cohort comprised about 23 ankylosing spondylitis patients and about 110 healthy donors. Peripheral blood samples were taken, and synovial fluid was additionally collected from ankylosing spondylitis patients. Results the study describes overall, beyond this receptor: In peripheral blood, the disease-linked clones were found at relatively low frequencies and had a CD8+ phenotype. According to the report, matched synovial fluid samples from ankylosing spondylitis patients were significantly enriched for the disease-linked clones. Some motif variants had previously been reported in the synovial fluid and blood of reactive arthritis patients, which suggests shared mechanisms of disease initiation. A TCR beta motif made up of several highly homologous amino acid variants appeared to be characteristic of blood from ankylosing spondylitis patients.

This clonotype was seen ten or more times. Its antigen remains undetermined. No much larger clone is present one base from it, and per-base qualities are unavailable. TCRdb records Illumina HiSeq 2500 as the sequencer. Quantitative 5'-RACE with molecular barcodes was the method used to prepare the TCR beta libraries. In the source study's methods: A new computational method based on a probabilistic model of VDJ rearrangement was used to identify disease-linked TCR variants. TCRdb handled the public reads itself, with Q25 trimming in fastp and clone calling in MiXCR, and kept productive beta chains. When rows share a CDR3 protein, they turn into one entry using the most common DNA and genes. What appears here as the V and J calls and clone size reflects TCRdb's work, not the paper's. The sample profile shows about 69,000 distinct CDR3 sequences; roughly 5.2% of them were found once. The top ten clonotypes cover about 2.2% of the sample.

The CDR3 contains 11 residues, cysteine and phenylalanine counted. Of all the DNA, just the CDR3 is kept, 33 bases in frame from base 1. Between the V and J ends, shortened by 2 bases and 10 bases respectively, the junction contains 6 bases. CDR1 and CDR2 were assigned from the germline V gene (reference sequence) as LGHDT and YNNKEL. The sample comprised blood, either unsorted or a sorted T cell fraction (not recorded which). This receptor was obtained from a male donor with ankylosing spondylitis or in good health (not recorded which). The rearrangement joined TRBV3-1 to TRBJ2-1; the D gene identity is not certain. In nucleotides, the sequence is TGTGCCAGCAGCCAAAGCTGGGAGCAGTTCTTC. Translated, this is CASSQSWEQFF.